This T cell receptor (beta chain) was profiled in a study of radiation and T cells in renal cell carcinoma. The germline V gene has CDR1 SGDLS and CDR2 YYNGEE. The CDR3 runs to 13 residues. V lost 3 bases, J lost 8 bases, and 5 bases stayed unmatched. Worth noting for this clone: Its antigen is unknown.

Study results and caveats: Only small tumor regions of roughly 1 g were sampled. In nephrectomy-only tumors, top 100 clonotypes averaged roughly 40%, versus roughly 50% irradiated. Dominant CDR3 motifs were more common in irradiated tumors than controls.

Indicated treatment: treatment-naive control, cytoreductive nephrectomy. Control samples are tumors resected by cytoreductive nephrectomy without prior radiation. The table came from immunoSEQ multiplex PCR; TCRdb's copy has only in-frame clones and leaves some out. This sample yields over 10,000 clones, of which less than 75% are seen a single time; about 20% belongs to the top ten. The clonotype originates from an elderly woman with renal cell carcinoma. The chain uses TRBV9 and TRBJ1-2, with 9 bases aligning to TRBD1. The sample consisted of tumor tissue, taken from a patient whose treatment was nephrectomy without radiotherapy. The CDR3 loop reads CASSAGQGNGYTF. In nucleotides, the CDR3 is TGTGCCAGCAGCGCGGGACAGGGAAACGGCTACACCTTC.